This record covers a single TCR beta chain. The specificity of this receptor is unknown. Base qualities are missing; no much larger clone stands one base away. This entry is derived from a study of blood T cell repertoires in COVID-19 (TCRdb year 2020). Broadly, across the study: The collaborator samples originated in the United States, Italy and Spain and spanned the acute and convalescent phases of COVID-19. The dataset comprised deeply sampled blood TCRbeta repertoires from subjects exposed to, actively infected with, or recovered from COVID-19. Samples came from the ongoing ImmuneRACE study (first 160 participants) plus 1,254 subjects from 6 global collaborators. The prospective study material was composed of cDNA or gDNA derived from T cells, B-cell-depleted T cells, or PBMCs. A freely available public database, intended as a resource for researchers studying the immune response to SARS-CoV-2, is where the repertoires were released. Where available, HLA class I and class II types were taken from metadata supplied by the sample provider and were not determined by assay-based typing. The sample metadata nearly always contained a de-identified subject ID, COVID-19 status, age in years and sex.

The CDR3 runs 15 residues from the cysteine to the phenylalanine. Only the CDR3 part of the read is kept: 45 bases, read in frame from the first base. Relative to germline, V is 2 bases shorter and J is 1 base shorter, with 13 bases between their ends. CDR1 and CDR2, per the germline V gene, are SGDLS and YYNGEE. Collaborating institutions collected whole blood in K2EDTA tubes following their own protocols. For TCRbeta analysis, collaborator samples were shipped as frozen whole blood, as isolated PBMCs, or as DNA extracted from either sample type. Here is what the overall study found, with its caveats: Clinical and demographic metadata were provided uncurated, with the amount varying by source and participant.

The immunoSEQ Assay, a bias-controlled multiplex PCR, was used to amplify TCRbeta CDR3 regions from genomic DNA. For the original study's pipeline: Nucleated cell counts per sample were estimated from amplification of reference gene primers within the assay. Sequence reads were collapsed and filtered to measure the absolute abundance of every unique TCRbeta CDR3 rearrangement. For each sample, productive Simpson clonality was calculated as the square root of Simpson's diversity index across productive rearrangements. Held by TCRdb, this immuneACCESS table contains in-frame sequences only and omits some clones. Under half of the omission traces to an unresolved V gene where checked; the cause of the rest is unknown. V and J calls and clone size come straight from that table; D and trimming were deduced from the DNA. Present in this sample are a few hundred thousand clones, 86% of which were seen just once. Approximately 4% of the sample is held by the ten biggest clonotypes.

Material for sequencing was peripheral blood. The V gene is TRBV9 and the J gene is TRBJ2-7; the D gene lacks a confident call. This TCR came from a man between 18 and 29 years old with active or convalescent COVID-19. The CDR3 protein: CASSVGLQESYEQYF. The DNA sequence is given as TGTGCCAGCAGCGTTGGGCTTCAGGAATCCTACGAGCAGTACTTC.